This is a list of T cell receptor beta chains from one sample in a study of blood T cell repertoires in COVID-19. The data were produced by immunoSEQ multiplex PCR, yet TCRdb's version contains in-frame clones alone and is incomplete. The data contain more than 150,000 clones, about 72% of them singletons. The specimen sequenced was PBMCs or T cells enriched from blood (not recorded which). The receptors originated from a woman in her 50s who had recovered from COVID-19. The CDR3 runs from the conserved cysteine through the conserved F or W. A D gene is named only where the DNA matches it firmly. Clone size is given for some rows only: seen once, a few or many times, or a class if the clone is expanded.

v_gene: TRBV7-2
abundance: few
d_gene: .
j_gene: TRBJ1-3
CDR3aa: CASSSQSGSGNTIYF
CDR3nt: TGTGCCAGCAGCTCCCAGTCGGGCTCTGGAAACACCATATATTTT

v_gene: TRBV18
abundance: .
d_gene: .
j_gene: TRBJ2-1
CDR3aa: CASSLKRAGSHNEQFF
CDR3nt: TGTGCCAGCTCTCTCAAAAGGGCGGGGAGCCACAATGAGCAGTTCTTC

v_gene: TRBV19
abundance: .
d_gene: TRBD1
j_gene: TRBJ1-2
CDR3aa: CASSTTGAQGYTF
CDR3nt: TGTGCCAGTAGTACGACAGGGGCCCAAGGCTACACCTTC

v_gene: TRBV25-1
abundance: few
d_gene: TRBD2
j_gene: TRBJ2-2
CDR3aa: CASSETRLAGRGTGELFF
CDR3nt: TGTGCCAGCAGTGAAACCCGACTAGCGGGACGGGGCACCGGGGAGCTGTTTTTT

v_gene: TRBV28
abundance: .
d_gene: .
j_gene: TRBJ1-1
CDR3aa: CASSLRRFTHRSTEAFF
CDR3nt: TGTGCCAGCAGTTTACGCCGGTTCACCCACAGGTCCACTGAAGCTTTCTTT

v_gene: TRBV11-2
abundance: .
d_gene: .
j_gene: TRBJ2-7
CDR3aa: CASSFRAPPSYEQYF
CDR3nt: TGTGCCAGCAGCTTCCGTGCGCCCCCCTCCTACGAGCAGTACTTC

v_gene: TRBV5-6
abundance: .
d_gene: TRBD2
j_gene: TRBJ2-2
CDR3aa: CASRTGLAVNTGELFF
CDR3nt: TGTGCCAGCAGAACGGGACTAGCGGTAAACACCGGGGAGCTGTTTTTT

v_gene: TRBV9
abundance: .
d_gene: TRBD1
j_gene: TRBJ1-6
CDR3aa: CASSVGDRNSPLHF
CDR3nt: TGTGCCAGCAGCGTAGGGGACAGAAATTCACCCCTCCACTTT

v_gene: TRBV19
abundance: .
d_gene: .
j_gene: TRBJ1-5
CDR3aa: CASTVARGASNQPQHF
CDR3nt: TGTGCCAGTACCGTGGCTCGGGGGGCCAGCAATCAGCCCCAGCATTTT

v_gene: TRBV2
abundance: few
d_gene: TRBD1
j_gene: TRBJ1-2
CDR3aa: CASSEDRGGYTF
CDR3nt: TGTGCCAGCAGTGAGGACAGGGGGGGCTACACCTTC

v_gene: TRBV28
abundance: .
d_gene: .
j_gene: TRBJ2-5
CDR3aa: CASRSGTPQETQYF
CDR3nt: TGTGCCAGCAGATCCGGGACTCCCCAAGAGACCCAGTACTTC

v_gene: TRBV7-3
abundance: .
d_gene: .
j_gene: TRBJ2-3
CDR3aa: CASSPNNRRTDTQYF
CDR3nt: TGTGCCAGCAGCCCGAACAACAGGAGAACAGATACGCAGTATTTT

v_gene: TRBV30
abundance: .
d_gene: TRBD1
j_gene: TRBJ1-2
CDR3aa: CAWSATTGWVYGYTF
CDR3nt: TGTGCCTGGAGTGCAACGACAGGGTGGGTCTATGGCTACACCTTC

v_gene: TRBV28
abundance: .
d_gene: TRBD1
j_gene: TRBJ1-1
CDR3aa: CASSSGGNTEAFF
CDR3nt: TGTGCCAGCAGTTCAGGGGGGAACACTGAAGCTTTCTTT

v_gene: TRBV3-1/TRBV3-2
abundance: .
d_gene: TRBD2
j_gene: TRBJ2-1
CDR3aa: CASSQASAGGRRGEQFF
CDR3nt: TGTGCCAGCAGCCAAGCGTCAGCGGGAGGCCGCCGTGGTGAGCAGTTCTTC

v_gene: TRBV5-1
abundance: .
d_gene: .
j_gene: TRBJ1-2
CDR3aa: CASSLSGRGDYTF
CDR3nt: TGCGCCAGCAGCTTGAGTGGCAGGGGAGACTACACCTTC

v_gene: TRBV18
abundance: .
d_gene: .
j_gene: TRBJ1-2
CDR3aa: CASYDSDGYTF
CDR3nt: TGTGCCAGCTACGACTCCGATGGCTACACCTTC

v_gene: TRBV7-8
abundance: .
d_gene: TRBD2
j_gene: TRBJ2-1
CDR3aa: CASSLGGLAGKFF
CDR3nt: TGTGCCAGCAGCTTGGGGGGACTAGCGGGAAAGTTCTTC

v_gene: TRBV25-1
abundance: .
d_gene: .
j_gene: TRBJ1-3
CDR3aa: CASRSRDNSGNTIYF
CDR3nt: TGTGCCAGCAGAAGCCGGGACAACTCTGGAAACACCATATATTTT

v_gene: TRBV4-2
abundance: .
d_gene: .
j_gene: TRBJ2-1
CDR3aa: CASSPGTSNEQFF
CDR3nt: TGTGCCAGCAGCCCCGGGACTTCCAATGAGCAGTTCTTC

v_gene: TRBV4-1
abundance: once
d_gene: .
j_gene: TRBJ1-1
CDR3aa: CASSQEPRVEAFF
CDR3nt: TGCGCCAGCAGCCAAGAGCCTCGGGTTGAAGCTTTCTTT

v_gene: TRBV3-1/TRBV3-2
abundance: .
d_gene: .
j_gene: TRBJ1-5
CDR3aa: CASSQAGGNQPQHF
CDR3nt: TGTGCCAGCAGCCAAGCTGGAGGCAATCAGCCCCAGCATTTT

v_gene: TRBV6-5
abundance: .
d_gene: .
j_gene: TRBJ1-5
CDR3aa: CASSSRDWYSNQPQHF
CDR3nt: TGTGCCAGCAGTTCGAGGGACTGGTATAGCAATCAGCCCCAGCATTTT

v_gene: TRBV3-1/TRBV3-2
abundance: .
d_gene: .
j_gene: TRBJ2-7
CDR3aa: CASSQAAGPYEQYF
CDR3nt: TGTGCCAGCAGCCAAGCGGCGGGTCCCTACGAGCAGTACTTC

v_gene: TRBV28
abundance: .
d_gene: .
j_gene: TRBJ2-6
CDR3aa: CASSFPLTGANVLTF
CDR3nt: TGTGCCAGCAGTTTTCCCCTGACAGGGGCCAACGTCCTGACTTTC

v_gene: TRBV3-1/TRBV3-2
abundance: .
d_gene: .
j_gene: TRBJ2-7
CDR3aa: CASSRLYEQYF
CDR3nt: TGTGCCAGCAGTCGACTTTACGAGCAGTACTTC

v_gene: TRBV28
abundance: .
d_gene: TRBD1
j_gene: TRBJ1-5
CDR3aa: CASSPIDRDNQPQHF
CDR3nt: TGTGCCAGCAGCCCCATAGACAGGGACAATCAGCCCCAGCATTTT

v_gene: TRBV7-9
abundance: few
d_gene: .
j_gene: TRBJ1-3
CDR3aa: CASSSRGNSGNTIYF
CDR3nt: TGTGCCAGCAGCTCCAGGGGAAACTCTGGAAACACCATATATTTT

v_gene: TRBV7-2
abundance: .
d_gene: .
j_gene: TRBJ2-7
CDR3aa: CASSLGSEYEQYF
CDR3nt: TGTGCCAGCAGCTTAGGTAGCGAGTACGAGCAGTACTTC

v_gene: TRBV28
abundance: .
d_gene: .
j_gene: TRBJ2-5
CDR3aa: CASSLVGSSTGTQYF
CDR3nt: TGTGCCAGCAGTTTAGTTGGGTCGTCCACGGGGACCCAGTACTTC

v_gene: TRBV7-6
abundance: once
d_gene: .
j_gene: TRBJ1-5
CDR3aa: CASSLASRGKPSNQPQHF
CDR3nt: TGTGCCAGCAGCTTAGCGAGTAGGGGGAAACCCAGCAATCAGCCCCAGCATTTT

v_gene: TRBV19
abundance: .
d_gene: .
j_gene: TRBJ2-1
CDR3aa: CASSYRTGIRGEQFF
CDR3nt: TGTGCCAGTTCTTACCGAACAGGGATTCGCGGTGAGCAGTTCTTC

v_gene: TRBV30
abundance: .
d_gene: TRBD1
j_gene: TRBJ1-6
CDR3aa: CAWRLQGSGNSPLHF
CDR3nt: TGTGCCTGGAGATTACAGGGGAGTGGGAATTCACCCCTCCACTTT

v_gene: TRBV3-1/TRBV3-2
abundance: .
d_gene: TRBD1
j_gene: TRBJ1-4
CDR3aa: CASSKDRVNEKLFF
CDR3nt: TGTGCCAGCAGCAAGGACAGGGTCAATGAAAAACTGTTTTTT

v_gene: TRBV2
abundance: .
d_gene: TRBD1
j_gene: TRBJ1-1
CDR3aa: CASRKQGAGTEAFF
CDR3nt: TGTGCCAGCAGGAAACAGGGGGCCGGCACTGAAGCTTTCTTT

v_gene: TRBV7-2
abundance: .
d_gene: .
j_gene: TRBJ1-2
CDR3aa: CASSFKAGDGYTF
CDR3nt: TGTGCCAGCAGCTTTAAAGCAGGGGATGGCTACACCTTC

v_gene: TRBV28
abundance: .
d_gene: TRBD1
j_gene: TRBJ1-2
CDR3aa: CASKQGAGDYGYTF
CDR3nt: TGTGCCAGCAAACAGGGGGCCGGGGACTATGGCTACACCTTC

v_gene: TRBV30
abundance: .
d_gene: .
j_gene: TRBJ2-7
CDR3aa: CAWATGYEQYF
CDR3nt: TGTGCCTGGGCTACAGGGTACGAGCAGTACTTC

v_gene: TRBV5-5
abundance: once
d_gene: TRBD2
j_gene: TRBJ2-3
CDR3aa: CASSLGSGSPLDTQYF
CDR3nt: TGTGCCAGCAGCTTGGGTAGCGGGAGCCCCTTAGATACGCAGTATTTT

v_gene: TRBV20-1
abundance: .
d_gene: .
j_gene: TRBJ2-5
CDR3aa: CSGGSGETQYF
CDR3nt: TGCAGTGGAGGGTCGGGGGAGACCCAGTACTTC

v_gene: TRBV18
abundance: few
d_gene: .
j_gene: TRBJ1-2
CDR3aa: CASSPSLGDYTF
CDR3nt: TGTGCCAGCTCACCGTCCTTGGGAGACTACACCTTC

v_gene: TRBV28
abundance: .
d_gene: .
j_gene: TRBJ2-3
CDR3aa: CASSSPLTDTQYF
CDR3nt: TGTGCCAGCAGTTCCCCCCTCACAGATACGCAGTATTTT

v_gene: TRBV2
abundance: .
d_gene: .
j_gene: TRBJ1-2
CDR3aa: CASNSGRYGYTF
CDR3nt: TGTGCCAGCAACTCAGGGAGGTATGGCTACACCTTC

v_gene: TRBV5-1
abundance: .
d_gene: .
j_gene: TRBJ1-1
CDR3aa: CASSLDTMNTEAFF
CDR3nt: TGCGCCAGCAGCTTGGACACCATGAACACTGAAGCTTTCTTT

v_gene: TRBV30
abundance: .
d_gene: .
j_gene: TRBJ1-1
CDR3aa: CALRAGPDTEAFF
CDR3nt: TGTGCCTTGCGTGCGGGGCCTGACACTGAAGCTTTCTTT

v_gene: TRBV19
abundance: .
d_gene: TRBD1
j_gene: TRBJ1-2
CDR3aa: CASTLTGANGYTF
CDR3nt: TGTGCCAGTACCTTGACAGGGGCCAATGGCTACACCTTC

v_gene: TRBV6-6
abundance: .
d_gene: .
j_gene: TRBJ2-2
CDR3aa: CASRRGGTGELFF
CDR3nt: TGTGCCAGCAGACGGGGAGGCACCGGGGAGCTGTTTTTT

v_gene: TRBV11-1
abundance: once
d_gene: .
j_gene: TRBJ2-6
CDR3aa: CASSARVSGANVLTF
CDR3nt: TGTGCCAGCAGCGCACGAGTGTCTGGGGCCAACGTCCTGACTTTC

v_gene: TRBV12-3/TRBV12-4
abundance: .
d_gene: .
j_gene: TRBJ1-2
CDR3aa: CASSGTTVTYTF
CDR3nt: TGTGCCAGCTCGGGAACGACTGTGACTTACACCTTC

v_gene: TRBV7-9
abundance: few
d_gene: .
j_gene: TRBJ1-3
CDR3aa: CASSRETGNTIYF
CDR3nt: TGTGCCAGCAGCCGGGAGACTGGAAACACCATATATTTT